This T cell receptor beta chain was recovered during a study of control samples from healthy donors and cancer patients. This table comes from immunoSEQ multiplex PCR, and its TCRdb copy is limited to in-frame clones, with some not included. The top ten hold over 5.5% of the sample, which has some 410,000 clones, around nine tenths seen once. This CDR3 has 14 residues. Trimming stripped 4 bases from V and 0 bases from J, with 7 bases between. From germline, CDR1 is WNHNN and CDR2 SYGVQD (reference sequence). The source is a man aged 35 to 55 with head and neck cancer. The source material was PBMCs. The chain has TRBV10-1 and TRBJ2-1; D not certain. Written as DNA, the CDR3 is TGCGCCAGCAGTGGCCAGCACTCCTACAATGAGCAGTTCTTC. Its protein is CASSGQHSYNEQFF.